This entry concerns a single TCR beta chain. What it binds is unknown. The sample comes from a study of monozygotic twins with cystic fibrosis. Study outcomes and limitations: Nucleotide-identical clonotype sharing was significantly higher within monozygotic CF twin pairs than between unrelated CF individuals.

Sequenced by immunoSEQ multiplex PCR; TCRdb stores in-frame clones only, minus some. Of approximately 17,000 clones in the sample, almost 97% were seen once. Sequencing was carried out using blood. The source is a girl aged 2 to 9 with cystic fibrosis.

Here the CDR3 reads CASSVAGKGYEQYF. The CDR3 DNA sequence: TGTGCCAGCAGCGTAGCTGGGAAGGGCTACGAGCAGTACTTC. The chain combines TRBV9 with TRBJ2-7, with unresolved D. From germline, CDR1 is SGDLS and CDR2 YYNGEE. This CDR3 contains 14 residues. Trimming left V 0 bases short and J 3 bases short, with 10 bases between.